Each of the 16 T cell receptor beta chains below was sequenced from the same sample in a study of regulatory dendritic cells for organ transplantation. Their specific antigens are unknown. Allogeneic regulatory or mature dendritic cells were co-cultured for less than six days with CFSE-labeled sorted T cells at 1:10. Assay used: immunoSEQ multiplex PCR; TCRdb lists only in-frame clones, some missing. The sample holds approximately 11,000 clones, just under 90% seen once. Sequenced: naive CD8+ T cells from blood cultured with dendritic cells. The subset here: CD45RA+ naive T cells. These TCRs come from a human donor in good health.

V usage is TRBV7-9 and J usage is TRBJ2-5, with 11 bases aligning to TRBD2. V lost 5 bases to trimming and J lost 2 bases; unmatched junction nucleotides: 4. In germline, CDR1 is SEHNR, CDR2 FQNEAQ (reference sequence). The CDR3 is 15 residues long. As DNA, the CDR3 is TGTGCCAGCAGCCAGGGGACTAGCGGACAAGAGACCCAGTACTTC. It yields the protein CASSQGTSGQETQYF.

The gene calls are TRBV5-4 and TRBJ2-7; 12 bases align to TRBD2. J gave up 3 bases and V 1 base, and 2 bases lay outside the gene matches. The germline CDR1 and CDR2 sequences are SGHNT and YYREEE (reference sequence). There are 15 residues in the CDR3. Written as DNA, the CDR3 is TGTGCCAGCAGCTTGCTAGCGGGAGGGGTCTACGAGCAGTACTTC. Its protein is CASSLLAGGVYEQYF.

The genes are TRBV27 and TRBJ1-5; 7 nucleotides align to TRBD1. Looked up from germline, CDR1 is MNHEY and CDR2 is SMNVEV (reference sequence). The CDR3 is made up of 16 amino acids. The J segment lost 3 bases and the V segment lost 2 bases, leaving 7 bases of the junction unmatched. The CDR3 here is CASSLQGGRVNQPQHF. In DNA, the CDR3 is TGTGCCAGCAGTTTACAAGGGGGCAGGGTCAATCAGCCCCAGCATTTT.

This clone is a singleton in its sample. The rearrangement joins TRBV19 to TRBJ2-5; TRBD1 agrees at 9 bases. The germline gives CDR1 LNHDA, CDR2 SQIVND (reference sequence). Trimming removed 7 bases from V and 11 bases from J; junction bases left unmatched: 8. The CDR3 is 12 amino acids. The CDR3 spells CASIRTGEEQYF. The CDR3 nucleotides are TGTGCCAGTATTCGGACAGGGGAAGAGCAGTACTTC.

This clone was observed a few times. This CDR3 is CASRGETVFYGYTF. In nucleotides, the CDR3 is TGTGCCAGCAGGGGAGAGACGGTTTTCTATGGCTACACCTTC. The chain links TRBV7-9 to TRBJ1-2, with D hard to call. V was cut by 6 bases and J by 4 bases, with 15 bases left in between. The germline V gene has CDR1 SEHNR and CDR2 FQNEAQ (reference sequence). The CDR3 is 14 amino acids.

The chain combines TRBV29-1 with TRBJ1-2; unclear D gene. There are 12 residues in the CDR3. Trimming stripped 2 bases from V and 8 bases from J, with 12 bases between. Germline values: CDR1 SQVTM, CDR2 ANQGSEA. For the CDR3, the DNA is TGCAGCGTTGAATGGCGACGGTCGGGCTACACCTTC. Protein product: CSVEWRRSGYTF.

The chain couples TRBV9 to TRBJ2-2; tentatively, D is TRBD2 (6 bases). CDR3 length: 12 residues. With 7 bases removed from V and 4 bases from J, the gap between germline ends came to 8 bases. Germline V gene data show CDR1 as SGDLS and CDR2 as YYNGEE. The CDR3 DNA sequence: TGTGCCAGCGAGGAGGGCACCGGGGAGCTGTTTTTT. Residues: CASEEGTGELFF.

This clone was counted only a few times. The gene calls are TRBV6-1 and TRBJ1-2, with 10 bases that match TRBD1. Germline CDR1 and CDR2: MNHNS and SASEGT. Losses at the gene ends were 3 bases for V and 6 bases for J; bases not matched to a gene: 7. This CDR3 contains 15 residues. The CDR3: CASSDHRDRGNGYTF. Written as DNA, the CDR3 is TGTGCCAGCAGTGATCACCGGGACAGGGGTAATGGCTACACCTTC.

This chain connects TRBV6-5 to TRBJ2-5; TRBD1 might be the D (6 bases). V dropped 5 bases and J dropped 7 bases, with 14 bases sitting between them. CDR1 is MNHEY and CDR2 is SVGAGI in the germline V gene. The CDR3 contains 13 residues. The CDR3 spells CASSTLLQGTQYF. Written as DNA, the CDR3 is TGTGCCAGCAGTACCCTACTACAGGGGACCCAGTACTTC.

This sequence joins TRBV9 and TRBJ2-3; TRBD1 is a possible D gene (6 bases). Germline V CDR1 and CDR2: SGDLS, YYNGEE. Trimming cost V 4 bases and J 3 bases, with 21 bases left between them. The CDR3 has 17 residues. The CDR3 region is CASSKQGRVDRTDTQYF. CDR3 coding DNA: TGTGCCAGCAGCAAACAGGGTCGAGTGGACCGGACAGATACGCAGTATTTT.

The chain employs TRBV19 and TRBJ2-1; tentatively, D is TRBD2 (5 bases). There are 15 residues in the CDR3. Germline CDR1 reads LNHDA; CDR2 reads SQIVND (reference sequence). The V gene lost 1 base and the J gene lost 7 bases, with 14 bases spanning the gap. This CDR3 is CASSIGLAFLNEQFF. DNA for the CDR3: TGTGCCAGTAGTATAGGTCTAGCCTTTCTGAATGAGCAGTTCTTC.

The genes are TRBV10-3 and TRBJ1-1; 8 bases are shared with TRBD1. This CDR3 has 17 residues. Germline CDR1 and CDR2: ENHRY and SYGVKD. Trimming removed 3 bases from V and 3 bases from J; junction bases left unmatched: 12. This chain's CDR3 is CAISDPGGVFRDTEAFF. CDR3 nucleotides: TGTGCCATCAGTGATCCAGGGGGCGTATTTCGCGACACTGAAGCTTTCTTT.

The V and J genes are TRBV19 and TRBJ2-7; D is unclear. CDR3 length equals 13 residues. Germline assignment: CDR1 LNHDA and CDR2 SQIVND (reference sequence). V was shortened by 5 bases and J by 2 bases, with 10 bases between the two germline ends. The CDR3 region has the DNA TGTGCCAGTAGTGACATGACGGCCTACGAGCAGTACTTC. Residues: CASSDMTAYEQYF.

V is TRBV4-3 and J is TRBJ2-3; no firm D call. V lost 0 bases and J 5 bases, leaving 6 bases between the germline ends. The CDR3 consists of 13 residues. CDR1 and CDR2 (germline): LGHNA, YSLEER. CDR3 residues: CASSQDGLDTQYF. Here the CDR3 DNA reads TGCGCCAGCAGCCAAGACGGGTTAGATACGCAGTATTTT.

This clone was observed a few times. The rearrangement joins TRBV2 to TRBJ2-7; unclear D gene. The V gene lost 3 bases and the J gene lost 9 bases, with 15 bases spanning the gap. The CDR3 extends over 13 amino acids. Looked up from germline, CDR1 is SNHLY and CDR2 is FYNNEI. This CDR3 is CASSDLWRHGQYF. In DNA form, the CDR3 reads TGTGCCAGCAGTGATCTTTGGCGGCACGGGCAGTACTTC.

This chain uses TRBV27 with TRBJ1-1, with D possibly being TRBD1 (5 bases). Germline CDR1 and CDR2: MNHEY and SMNVEV (reference sequence). The CDR3 is 14 residues long. The V gene lost 5 bases and the J gene lost 4 bases, with 14 bases spanning the gap. CDR3 DNA sequence: TGTGCCAGCAGTATAGGGACGGCGAGCACTGAAGCTTTCTTT. It codes for CASSIGTASTEAFF.